These T cell receptor beta chains were read from a single sample in a study of blood T cell repertoires in COVID-19. Clones were read by immunoSEQ multiplex PCR, and TCRdb kept only the in-frame ones, dropping some. Here the sample spans tens of thousands of clones, around nine tenths being singletons. The specimen sequenced was peripheral blood. The receptors come from a woman aged 70 to 79 with acute or convalescent COVID-19. Each CDR3 is given with its conserved first and last residue. D genes are given only for firm matches. Only part of the rows carry a size: once, few, many, or a class if the clone is expanded.

D gene | J gene | clone size | V gene | CDR3 protein | CDR3 DNA
NA | TRBJ1-2 | NA | TRBV28 | CASSSPLQDLGYGYTF | TGTGCCAGCAGTTCGCCCCTACAGGATTTGGGCTATGGCTACACCTTC
NA | TRBJ1-2 | NA | TRBV7-9 | CASSETGTDYGYTF | TGTGCCAGCAGCGAGACCGGGACTGATTATGGCTACACCTTC
TRBD1 | TRBJ1-5 | once | TRBV19 | CATKGQLQYSNQPQHF | TGTGCCACTAAGGGACAGCTCCAATATAGCAATCAGCCCCAGCATTTT
NA | TRBJ1-4 | once | TRBV3-1/TRBV3-2 | CASSQGGLDEKLFF | TGTGCCAGCAGCCAAGGAGGACTCGATGAAAAACTGTTTTTT
NA | TRBJ2-1 | NA | TRBV6-5 | CASSLTDSYNEQFF | TGTGCCAGCAGTTTGACAGACTCCTACAATGAGCAGTTCTTC
TRBD2 | TRBJ2-5 | NA | TRBV11-3 | CASSSETSRTQYF | TGTGCCAGCAGCTCAGAGACTAGCCGGACCCAGTACTTC
TRBD2 | TRBJ2-3 | NA | TRBV29-1 | CSVEGTSGTDTQYF | TGCAGCGTTGAAGGGACTAGTGGTACAGATACGCAGTATTTT
TRBD2 | TRBJ2-1 | NA | TRBV5-1 | CASSPPTSVYNEQFF | TGCGCCAGCAGCCCCCCGACTAGCGTATACAATGAGCAGTTCTTC
NA | TRBJ1-6 | NA | TRBV19 | CASSILATVYNSPLHF | TGTGCCAGTAGTATTTTGGCGACAGTCTATAATTCACCCCTCCACTTT
TRBD1 | TRBJ2-6 | once | TRBV27 | CASSYTGGFSGANVLTF | TGTGCCAGCAGTTACACAGGGGGTTTTTCTGGGGCCAACGTCCTGACTTTC
NA | TRBJ2-7 | few | TRBV6-6 | CASSQGQTAYEQYF | TGTGCCAGCAGCCAAGGACAGACCGCCTACGAGCAGTACTTC
NA | TRBJ2-3 | few | TRBV18 | CASSPLGGGEDTQYF | TGTGCCAGCTCACCATTGGGAGGGGGAGAAGATACGCAGTATTTT
NA | TRBJ2-1 | NA | TRBV9 | CASSDSSVLESSYNEQFF | TGTGCCAGCAGCGATTCGAGCGTTCTGGAGAGCTCCTACAATGAGCAGTTCTTC
TRBD2 | TRBJ2-1 | NA | TRBV11-3 | CASSSGLWGNEQFF | TGTGCCAGCAGTTCGGGACTATGGGGCAATGAGCAGTTCTTC
NA | TRBJ2-5 | NA | TRBV3-1/TRBV3-2 | CASSQDAEPQETQYF | TGTGCCAGCAGCCAAGATGCGGAGCCTCAAGAGACCCAGTACTTC
NA | TRBJ2-7 | NA | TRBV24-1 | CATSGGYEQYF | TGTGCCACCAGTGGAGGCTACGAGCAGTACTTC